These 8 T cell receptor beta chains were all obtained from the same sample, sequenced in a study of brain T cells in children with intractable seizures. Using immunoSEQ multiplex PCR, the repertoire was profiled, and TCRdb retains in-frame clones only, with some absent. Here the sample spans roughly 110,000 clones, roughly 94% being singletons. The sequencing here drew on peripheral blood, taken at surgery. Receptors were obtained from a boy in the first two years of life with hemimegalencephaly and intractable seizures.

The J gene is TRBJ2-7, the V gene TRBV12-5; TRBD2 agrees at 11 bases. The CDR3 is 15 amino acids. Germline CDR1 and CDR2: LGHNT and FRNRAP. Trimming removed 0 bases from V and 3 bases from J; junction bases left unmatched: 1. This CDR3 reads CASGLVLAGDYEQYF. CDR3 bases: TGTGCTAGTGGTTTGGTACTAGCGGGAGACTACGAGCAGTACTTC.

The V and J genes are TRBV27 and TRBJ2-1; 9 positions match TRBD1. V trimming: 2 bases; J trimming: 3 bases; junction bases outside the gene matches: 5. The germline V gene encodes CDR1 MNHEY and CDR2 SMNVEV (reference sequence). The CDR3 has 16 residues. CDR3 amino acids: CASSLLGTGIYNEQFF. For the CDR3, the DNA is TGTGCCAGCAGTTTACTTGGGACAGGGATCTACAATGAGCAGTTCTTC.

This chain connects TRBV3-1 (or the pseudogene TRBV3-2) to TRBJ2-6; D call uncertain. V gave up 4 bases and J gave up 0 bases, with 4 bases separating them. The CDR3 extends over 14 amino acids. The V gene's germline CDR1 is LGHDT and CDR2 YNNKEL (reference sequence). The CDR3: CASSPGSGANVLTF. The CDR3 nucleotides are TGTGCCAGCAGCCCCGGCTCTGGGGCCAACGTCCTGACTTTC.

The chain uses TRBV7-8 and TRBJ2-7; unclear D gene. Deletions cut 4 bases from V and 5 bases from J, with 12 bases between. Germline lookup yields CDR1 SGHVS and CDR2 FQNEAQ. The CDR3 consists of 13 residues. The DNA of the CDR3 is TGTGCCAGCAGCTCAGGACCCGTCGACGAGCAGTACTTC. It translates to CASSSGPVDEQYF.

The CDR3 reads CASSALAGAGYEQYF. CDR3 sequence (DNA): TGTGCCAGCAGCGCCCTAGCGGGGGCAGGCTACGAGCAGTACTTC. This chain joins TRBV7-9 and TRBJ2-7, with 10 positions matching TRBD2. Germline assignment: CDR1 SEHNR and CDR2 FQNEAQ (reference sequence). The V gene end was trimmed by 5 bases and the J gene end by 3 bases; junction bases not matched to a gene: 7. This CDR3 is 15 amino acids long.

The V and J genes are TRBV2 and TRBJ1-1, with D possibly matching TRBD1 (6 bases). Germline CDR1 reads SNHLY; CDR2 reads FYNNEI. The V and J ends lost 6 bases and 6 bases respectively, with 11 bases between them. The length of the CDR3 is 12 residues. CDR3 loop: CASSLQGPEAFF. CDR3 nucleotides: TGTGCCAGCAGCTTACAGGGTCCTGAAGCTTTCTTT.

This clone was seen once. The chain links TRBV28 to TRBJ1-6; unclear D gene. Germline V lookup: CDR1 MDHEN, CDR2 SYDVKM. The CDR3 totals 13 residues. V was shortened by 7 bases and J by 4 bases, with 8 bases between the two germline ends. CDR3 nucleotide sequence: TGTGCCAGCACGGCAGATTATAATTCACCCCTCCACTTT. Translation gives CASTADYNSPLHF.

The chain employs TRBV29-1 and TRBJ2-5; D not certain. V gave up 2 bases and J gave up 2 bases, with 6 bases separating them. Germline V gene lookup returns CDR1 SQVTM and CDR2 ANQGSEA. CDR3 size: 12 residues. CDR3 DNA sequence: TGCAGCGTTGAATCAGGTCAAGAGACCCAGTACTTC. Translated, it gives CSVESGQETQYF.